Listed here are 5 T cell receptor beta chains from one sample, sequenced in a study of T cell responses to AZD1222 COVID-19 vaccine. Data came from immunoSEQ multiplex PCR; TCRdb stores just in-frame clones and leaves some out. The table lists 65,000 to 90,000 clones, 80% to 90% of them singletons, with around 6.7% in the top ten. The sequencing used peripheral blood, collected on day 0 of AZD1222 vaccination. Source of these receptors: an adult in good health.

This chain joins TRBV5-8 and TRBJ1-6; D is ambiguous. This CDR3 has 15 amino acids. Germline V lookup: CDR1 SGHTS, CDR2 YDEGEE. V shed 0 bases and J shed 8 bases, with 12 bases lying between them. CDR3 amino acids: CASSLGGNEDSPLHF. The CDR3 DNA is TGTGCCAGCAGCTTGGGCGGGAATGAGGATTCACCCCTCCACTTT.

Only a few counts were recorded for this clone. The V gene is TRBV7-9, the J gene TRBJ1-6; 8 bases agree with TRBD1. This CDR3 is 13 amino acids long. V lost 10 bases and J lost 10; bases outside the gene matches: 9. Germline V CDR1 and CDR2: SEHNR, FQNEAQ (reference sequence). This CDR3 reads CATDRELGSPLHF. Written as DNA, the CDR3 is TGTGCCACGGACAGGGAACTAGGATCACCCCTCCACTTT.

In the case of this clone: At one end, the junction sequence differs from germline, possibly due to a read error. V and J are TRBV6-1 and TRBJ2-7, with TRBD1 identical over 11 bases. This CDR3 contains 14 residues. CDR1 is MNHNS, CDR2 SASEGT, per germline. The CDR3 coding sequence is TGTGCCAGCAGTGAAGGGACAGGGGGCTCGAGGAGTGTATTC. Translating it yields CASSEGTGGSRSVF.

This clone occurred once. J is TRBJ2-2 and V is TRBV7-8; 8 bases match TRBD1. Trimming at V came to 1 base and at J to 4 bases, leaving 2 bases not matched to a gene. The CDR3 is made up of 15 amino acids. Germline V CDR1 and CDR2: SGHVS, FQNEAQ. CDR3 sequence: CASSLGQGFTGELFF. The CDR3 nucleotides are TGTGCCAGCAGCTTAGGACAGGGGTTCACCGGGGAGCTGTTTTTT. Together with reference TRBV7-8 and TRBJ2-2, the CDR3 gives the full variable domain: GAGVSQSPRYKVAKRGQDVALRCDPISGHVSLFWYQQALGQGPEFLTYFQNEAQLDKSGLPSDRFFAERPEGSVSTLKIQRTQQEDSAVYLCASSLGQGFTGELFFGEGSRLTVL.

This clone was picked up one time. The rearrangement links TRBV7-2 to TRBJ1-3, with D perhaps TRBD1 (5 bases). Trimming removed 1 base at V and 4 bases at J, with 11 bases between. CDR1 and CDR2 from the germline V gene are SGHTA and FQGNSA. This CDR3 is built from 15 residues. For the CDR3, the DNA is TGTGCCAGCAGCTTAGATCGGGGGTTGGGAAACACCATATATTTT. Residues: CASSLDRGLGNTIYF.